Sequencing of this T cell receptor (beta chain) was carried out in a study of blood T cell repertoires in COVID-19. Study details: Some COVID-19 samples were acute and others convalescent; all came from the United States, Italy and Spain. The analysed material was cDNA or gDNA that came from T cells, B-cell-depleted T cells, or PBMCs.

Per the authors' pipeline: The assay estimated nucleated cells by amplifying reference gene primers. TCRdb's table, derived via immunoSEQ multiplex PCR, lists solely in-frame clones and lacks some. V and J calls and clone size are copied from that table; D and trimming were computed from the DNA. This table has 240,000 or so clones, over 65% appearing once. The origin of this receptor is a woman older than 75 with acute or convalescent COVID-19. Sample: peripheral blood.

CDR3: CASRPTGMNTEAFF. The CDR3 bases are TGTGCCAGCAGGCCGACAGGGATGAACACTGAAGCTTTCTTT. The V gene is TRBV2, the J gene TRBJ1-1, with TRBD1 matching over 7 bases. V lost 6 bases to trimming and J lost 0 bases; unmatched junction nucleotides: 4. The CDR3 sequence is 14 residues long. Germline lookup yields CDR1 SNHLY and CDR2 FYNNEI.